Listed below are T cell receptor beta chains from one sample, sequenced in a study of T-cell reconstitution after alpha-beta-depleted transplantation in children. TCRdb analysed the PCR reads with MiXCR anew, one entry per CDR3 protein. The table has approximately 400,000 distinct CDR3 sequences, under 13% seen once. The source was PBMCs from the stem cell graft donor, collected from the stem cell graft. The receptor set was obtained from a human donor who donated a stem cell graft to a child with acute myeloid leukemia. The CDR3 runs from the conserved cysteine through the conserved F or W. The order of the fields is J gene, clone size, V gene, D gene, CDR3 protein, CDR3 DNA. The D gene is left open where the match is weak. Expanded clones are given a class, and other clones once, few, many or no size at all.

TRBJ1-2,NA,TRBV14,NA,CASSQARGLTNYGYTF,TGTGCCAGCAGCCAAGCTCGGGGGCTTACTAACTATGGCTACACCTTC
TRBJ2-3,many,TRBV7-2,TRBD2,CASSLSGRATDTQYF,TGTGCCAGCAGCCTTAGCGGGAGGGCCACAGATACGCAGTATTTT
TRBJ2-2,many,TRBV12-3/TRBV12-4,NA,CASRSTGELFF,TGTGCCAGCAGGAGCACCGGGGAGCTGTTTTTT
TRBJ2-6,NA,TRBV9,TRBD1,CASSGRTGGIVLTF,TGTGCCAGCAGCGGGCGGACAGGGGGCATCGTCCTGACTTTC
TRBJ2-1,many,TRBV6-2/TRBV6-3,NA,CASNGATKGNEQFF,TGTGCCAGCAACGGGGCTACGAAGGGGAATGAGCAGTTCTTC
TRBJ2-3,NA,TRBV25-1,NA,CASSGPADTSTDTQYF,TGTGCCAGCAGTGGGCCAGCAGACACTAGCACAGATACGCAGTATTTT
TRBJ2-1,many,TRBV7-6,TRBD2,CASSLDSGGPGEQFF,TGTGCCAGCAGCTTAGATAGCGGGGGGCCGGGTGAGCAGTTCTTC
TRBJ2-1,many,TRBV20-1,NA,CSASGVGRRYNEQFF,TGCAGTGCTAGTGGTGTGGGACGACGTTACAATGAGCAGTTCTTC
TRBJ2-6,NA,TRBV5-1,NA,CASSSGPISGANVLTF,TGCGCCAGCAGCTCGGGACCAATCTCTGGGGCCAACGTCCTGACTTTC
TRBJ2-1,few,TRBV5-1,NA,CASSHGAYSYNEQFF,TGCGCCAGCAGCCACGGGGCATACTCCTACAATGAGCAGTTCTTC
TRBJ2-1,few,TRBV7-3,NA,CASSLMGGGYNEQFF,TGTGCCAGCAGCTTAATGGGGGGAGGATACAATGAGCAGTTCTTC
TRBJ2-3,NA,TRBV19,TRBD1,CASSPGQRSTDTQYF,TGTGCCAGTAGCCCGGGACAGAGGAGCACAGATACGCAGTATTTT
TRBJ2-7,many,TRBV29-1,NA,CSVEADGFYEQYF,TGCAGCGTTGAGGCTGACGGATTCTACGAGCAGTACTTC
TRBJ2-1,few,TRBV7-3,TRBD1,CASAYRGGVEQFF,TGTGCCAGCGCCTACAGGGGTGGGGTTGAGCAGTTCTTC
TRBJ1-2,NA,TRBV27,NA,CASSGAGAQWLGYTF,TGTGCCAGCAGTGGCGCGGGGGCCCAATGGCTTGGCTACACCTTC
TRBJ2-4,NA,TRBV7-9,NA,CASSPEGRTKRDIQYF,TGTGCCAGCAGCCCCGAGGGCAGGACTAAAAGGGACATTCAGTACTTC
TRBJ2-5,once,TRBV18,NA,CASSPQGLSETQYF,TGTGCCAGCTCACCTCAGGGACTTTCGGAGACCCAGTACTTC
TRBJ1-4,NA,TRBV30,NA,CAWTPEKLFF,TGTGCCTGGACCCCTGAAAAACTGTTTTTT
TRBJ2-6,NA,TRBV5-1,NA,CASSLAEGTGANVLTF,TGCGCCAGCAGCTTGGCCGAGGGGACCGGGGCCAACGTCCTGACTTTC
TRBJ2-3,NA,TRBV12-5,NA,CASGLVGGVGSTQYF,TGTGCTAGTGGTTTGGTAGGAGGTGTCGGGAGTACGCAGTATTTT
TRBJ2-2,few,TRBV12-5,NA,CASGLVGTGELFF,TGTGCTAGTGGTTTGGTGGGGACCGGGGAGCTGTTTTTT
TRBJ1-2,few,TRBV13,NA,CASSLSLWAGEGYTF,TGTGCCAGCAGCTTATCCCTTTGGGCAGGGGAAGGCTACACCTTC
TRBJ1-4,few,TRBV19,NA,CASRGLATTNEKLFF,TGTGCCAGTAGGGGATTAGCCACAACTAATGAAAAACTGTTTTTT
TRBJ1-5,NA,TRBV7-2,TRBD1,CASSLGGTGYQPQHF,TGTGCCAGCAGCTTAGGGGGGACAGGGTATCAGCCCCAGCATTTT
TRBJ1-3,many,TRBV20-1,NA,CSARGDSGNTIYF,TGCAGTGCTAGAGGGGACTCTGGAAACACCATATATTTT
TRBJ1-5,many,TRBV6-6,NA,CASANLRGQPQHF,TGTGCCAGCGCAAACTTGAGAGGTCAGCCCCAGCATTTT
TRBJ1-6,NA,TRBV6-5,NA,CASSYSSSSYNSPLHF,TGTGCCAGCAGTTATTCCAGTAGCTCCTATAATTCACCCCTCCACTTT
TRBJ2-3,few,TRBV5-1,NA,CASSFDSGTDTQYF,TGCGCCAGCAGCTTTGATAGCGGCACAGATACGCAGTATTTT
TRBJ2-7,NA,TRBV27,NA,CASSNSFRGSEHYF,TGTGCCAGCAGTAATTCTTTTAGGGGGAGCGAGCATTACTTC
TRBJ2-5,NA,TRBV6-5,NA,CASSYSKPVMQETQYF,TGTGCCAGCAGTTACTCGAAGCCGGTTATGCAAGAGACCCAGTACTTC
TRBJ2-2,many,TRBV20-1,NA,CSAHRPGVGGELFF,TGCAGTGCTCACCGCCCAGGGGTCGGCGGGGAGCTGTTTTTT
TRBJ2-2,few,TRBV27,TRBD2,CASSGGLAAPGELFF,TGTGCCAGCAGTGGGGGACTAGCGGCCCCCGGGGAGCTGTTTTTT
TRBJ2-1,many,TRBV27,NA,CASSYSGTYNEQFF,TGTGCCAGCAGTTACAGCGGCACCTACAATGAGCAGTTCTTC
TRBJ1-1,many,TRBV12-3/TRBV12-4,NA,CASIHRRAGGNTEAFF,TGTGCCAGCATCCATCGACGGGCTGGCGGGAACACTGAAGCTTTCTTT
TRBJ1-2,few,TRBV5-1,TRBD1,CASSPTGDSSYTF,TGCGCCAGCAGCCCGACAGGGGATAGTAGCTACACCTTC
TRBJ2-3,NA,TRBV7-9,NA,CASSPIRASTDTQYF,TGTGCCAGCAGCCCCATCCGGGCTAGCACAGATACGCAGTATTTT
TRBJ2-7,many,TRBV6-1,NA,CASNPAGAYEQYF,TGTGCCAGCAACCCAGCAGGGGCCTACGAGCAGTACTTC
TRBJ1-2,few,TRBV29-1,TRBD1,CSVDLTGHYGYTF,TGCAGCGTTGACCTGACAGGGCACTATGGCTACACCTTC
TRBJ2-5,many,TRBV21-1,NA,CASSRSRKYQETQYF,TGTGCCAGCAGTCGTAGCAGGAAGTACCAAGAGACCCAGTACTTC
TRBJ2-1,many,TRBV5-1,TRBD2,CASSLGGGTYNEQFF,TGCGCCAGCAGCTTGGGGGGGGGGACGTACAATGAGCAGTTCTTC
TRBJ2-2,few,TRBV7-2,NA,CASSQFRVGTGELFF,TGTGCCAGCAGCCAATTCAGGGTTGGCACCGGGGAGCTGTTTTTT
TRBJ2-6,many,TRBV12-3/TRBV12-4,NA,CASADIGSGANVLTF,TGTGCCAGCGCCGACATAGGGTCTGGGGCCAACGTCCTGACTTTC
TRBJ2-7,many,TRBV4-3,NA,CASSQDIGRGGEQYF,TGCGCCAGCAGCCAAGATATCGGCAGGGGGGGCGAGCAGTACTTC
TRBJ2-3,few,TRBV7-8,TRBD1,CASSLGQDRTDTQYF,TGTGCCAGCAGCCTCGGACAGGACCGCACAGATACGCAGTATTTT
TRBJ2-7,NA,TRBV5-1,TRBD2,CASSPSGGSYEQYF,TGCGCCAGCAGCCCTAGCGGGGGCTCCTACGAGCAGTACTTC
TRBJ2-2,many,TRBV5-1,NA,CASSTKLNTGELFF,TGCGCCAGCTCTACCAAGTTAAACACCGGGGAGCTGTTTTTT
TRBJ2-2,NA,TRBV3-1,TRBD2,CASSPGTSGRGNTGELFF,TGTGCCAGCAGCCCAGGGACTAGCGGGAGAGGGAACACCGGGGAGCTGTTTTTT
TRBJ2-2,few,TRBV12-3/TRBV12-4,NA,CASIRKGTGELFF,TGTGCCAGCATTCGAAAGGGGACCGGGGAGCTGTTTTTT
TRBJ2-2,NA,TRBV12-5,NA,CASGLVTGSAGELFF,TGTGCTAGTGGTTTGGTAACAGGATCGGCCGGGGAGCTGTTTTTT
TRBJ1-2,NA,TRBV28,NA,CASSKNSDYGYTF,TGTGCCAGCAGTAAAAACAGTGACTATGGCTACACCTTC
TRBJ2-5,few,TRBV12-3/TRBV12-4,NA,CASSLVDGVETQYF,TGTGCCAGCAGTTTAGTTGACGGGGTAGAGACCCAGTACTTC